This passage covers 14 T cell receptor beta chains from one sample sequenced in a study of Ad26.COV2.S vaccination and SARS-CoV-2 variants. Sequencing was performed with immunoSEQ multiplex PCR; in TCRdb, only in-frame clones are kept and a portion is missing. The sample records roughly 400,000 clones, about 88% being singletons. Specified treatment: some 20 received Ad26.COV2.S at low or high dose, single or two shots; about 5 received placebo; per-sample allocation not given. Sampling was done on day 63 after the first vaccine or placebo injection. Here the sequenced sample was peripheral blood, taken in a trial of Ad26.COV2.S vaccine versus placebo. The source is a person between 18 and 65 years old who received the Ad26.COV2.S COVID-19 vaccine or a placebo.

The chain carries TRBV9 and TRBJ1-1; D gene unclear. This CDR3 has 14 amino acids. The V gene lost 4 bases and the J gene lost 0 bases, with 10 bases spanning the gap. Germline CDR1 reads SGDLS; CDR2 reads YYNGEE. CDR3 residues: CASSPSLMNTEAFF. CDR3 in DNA: TGTGCCAGCAGCCCCAGCCTAATGAACACTGAAGCTTTCTTT.

This chain joins TRBV14 and TRBJ1-6; D is perhaps TRBD1 (6 bases). The CDR3 totals 14 residues. Germline V gives CDR1 SGHDN, CDR2 FVKESK. The germline V and J ends were trimmed by 3 bases and 4 bases, with 7 bases remaining between them. CDR3 nucleotides: TGTGCCAGCAGCCACAGGGGTTATAATTCACCCCTCCACTTT. This gives the protein CASSHRGYNSPLHF. Supplemented by reference TRBV14 and TRBJ1-6, the full variable domain reads EAGVTQFPSHSVIEKGQTVTLRCDPISGHDNLYWYRRVMGKEIKFLLHFVKESKQDESGMPNNRFLAERTGGTYSTLKVQPAELEDSGVYFCASSHRGYNSPLHFGNGTRLTVT.

V gene TRBV5-4 combines with J gene TRBJ2-5; D perhaps matches TRBD2 (6 bases). V lost 6 bases and J 4 bases, leaving 19 bases between the germline ends. This CDR3 contains 15 residues. Germline-derived CDR1 and CDR2 are SGHNT and YYREEE (reference sequence). The CDR3: CASTSTSWGGETQYF. In DNA form, the CDR3 reads TGTGCCAGCACCTCGACTAGTTGGGGAGGAGAGACCCAGTACTTC.

The genes are TRBV19 and TRBJ2-3; 13 bases are shared with TRBD2. This CDR3 has 14 amino acids. Germline loops: CDR1 LNHDA, CDR2 SQIVND (reference sequence). V gave up 6 bases and J gave up 8 bases; unmatched junction bases: 5. CDR3: CASSPTSGRATQYF. The CDR3 region has the DNA TGTGCCAGTAGCCCCACTAGCGGGAGGGCTACGCAGTATTTT. Using reference TRBV19 and TRBJ2-3 for the parts outside the CDR3, the full variable domain is DGGITQSPKYLFRKEGQNVTLSCEQNLNHDAMYWYRQDPGQGLRLIYYSQIVNDFQKGDIAEGYSVSREKKESFPLTVTSAQKNPTAFYLCASSPTSGRATQYFGPGTRLTVL.

The chain carries TRBV5-6 and TRBJ2-7; 7 bases agree with TRBD1. The junction had 16 bases not matched to a gene; V was cut back by 4 bases and J by 6 bases. CDR1 SGHDT and CDR2 YYEEEE come from the germline V gene. The CDR3 has 16 residues. The DNA for the CDR3 is TGTGCCAGCAGCCCCCGTTCCGGGACAGCGATAATCGAGCAGTACTTC. Its translation: CASSPRSGTAIIEQYF.

The chain joins TRBV7-6 to TRBJ2-5, with D possibly being TRBD2 (6 bases). The CDR3 runs 14 residues. Germline CDR1 and CDR2: SGHVS and FNYEAQ. Trimming removed 5 bases from V and 2 bases from J, with 12 bases in between. The CDR3 is CASSRGTEQETQYF. CDR3 nucleotide sequence: TGTGCCAGCAGCCGGGGGACCGAACAAGAGACCCAGTACTTC.

This chain links TRBV10-3 with TRBJ1-1; TRBD1 matches at 7 bases. The CDR3 runs 14 residues. The V segment lost 7 bases and the J segment 5 bases; nucleotides outside the gene matches: 10. Germline V lookup: CDR1 ENHRY, CDR2 SYGVKD. This CDR3 reads CAITKDREGTEAFF. DNA for the CDR3: TGTGCCATCACTAAAGACAGGGAGGGGACTGAAGCTTTCTTT.

This chain links TRBV7-8 with TRBJ2-2; 10 nucleotides match TRBD1. The germline V gene has CDR1 SGHVS and CDR2 FQNEAQ. The CDR3 consists of 16 residues. Trimming cost V 7 bases and J 4 bases; bases outside gene matches: 9. CDR3 sequence: CASKPDRGQGTGELFF. In nucleotides, the CDR3 is TGTGCCAGCAAGCCAGACAGGGGGCAGGGCACCGGGGAGCTGTTTTTT.

This chain joins TRBV3-1 (or the pseudogene TRBV3-2) and TRBJ2-3, with D hard to call. The CDR3 covers 14 residues. Trimming left V 2 bases short and J 1 base short, with 7 bases between. Germline CDR1 LGHDT, CDR2 YNNKEL (reference sequence). The CDR3 DNA reads as TGTGCCAGCAGCCAACATGAGGGCACAGATACGCAGTATTTT. It yields the protein CASSQHEGTDTQYF.

The rearrangement links TRBV7-9 to TRBJ2-4; D uncertain. V shed 1 base and J shed 4 bases, with 17 bases lying between them. Germline V gene lookup returns CDR1 SEHNR and CDR2 FQNEAQ (reference sequence). The length of the CDR3 is 17 residues. The CDR3 nucleotides are TGTGCCAGCAGCTTAGTGCATTCTAGTGGCGATAAAAACATTCAGTACTTC. Protein: CASSLVHSSGDKNIQYF.

The table lists this clone with a count of one. The genes are TRBV5-4 and TRBJ2-1; D is possibly TRBD1 or TRBD2 (6 bases each). Germline CDR1 and CDR2: SGHNT and YYREEE (reference sequence). V was cut by 4 bases and J by 10 bases, with 21 bases left in between. This CDR3 is built from 15 residues. CDR3 sequence reads: CASSPRGGGQGEQFF. The CDR3 DNA is TGTGCCAGCAGCCCCAGGGGTGGAGGGCAGGGGGAGCAGTTCTTC.

The chain carries TRBV29-1 and TRBJ1-1, with D unresolved. V was trimmed by 5 bases and J by 1 base, leaving 8 bases between them. CDR1 and CDR2 (germline): SQVTM, ANQGSEA. This CDR3 is 12 amino acids long. The CDR3 reads CSVTRPNTEAFF. The DNA for the CDR3 is TGCAGCGTTACTCGGCCGAACACTGAAGCTTTCTTT.

The chain combines TRBV28 with TRBJ2-2; D gene ambiguous. CDR3 size: 13 residues. Trimming left V 2 bases short and J 3 bases short, with 4 bases between. CDR1 MDHEN and CDR2 SYDVKM come from the germline V gene. The CDR3 nucleotides are TGTGCCAGCAGTTTAGACCACACCGGGGAGCTGTTTTTT. Translation gives CASSLDHTGELFF.

V is TRBV4-1 and J is TRBJ2-7, with 10 bases fitting TRBD2. The CDR3 is made up of 15 amino acids. Germline loops: CDR1 MGHRA, CDR2 YSYEKL. V lost 4 bases to trimming and J lost 3 bases; unmatched junction nucleotides: 6. The CDR3 reads CASSRVTSGIYEQYF. The CDR3 DNA follows: TGCGCCAGCAGCCGTGTAACTAGCGGGATCTACGAGCAGTACTTC.